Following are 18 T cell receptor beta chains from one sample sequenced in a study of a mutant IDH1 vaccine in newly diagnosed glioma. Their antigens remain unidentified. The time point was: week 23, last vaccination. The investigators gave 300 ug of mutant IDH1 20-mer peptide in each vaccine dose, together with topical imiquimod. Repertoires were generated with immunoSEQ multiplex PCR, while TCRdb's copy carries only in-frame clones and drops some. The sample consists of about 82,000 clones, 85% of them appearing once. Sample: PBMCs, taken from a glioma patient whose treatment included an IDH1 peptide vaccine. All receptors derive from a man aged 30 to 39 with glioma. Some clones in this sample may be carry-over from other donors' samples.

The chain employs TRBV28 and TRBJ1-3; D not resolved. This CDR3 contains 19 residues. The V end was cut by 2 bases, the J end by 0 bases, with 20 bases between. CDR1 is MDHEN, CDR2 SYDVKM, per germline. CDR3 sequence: CASSLGRWGAPSSGNTIYF. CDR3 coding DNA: TGTGCCAGCAGTTTAGGGCGCTGGGGTGCACCGAGCTCTGGAAACACCATATATTTT.

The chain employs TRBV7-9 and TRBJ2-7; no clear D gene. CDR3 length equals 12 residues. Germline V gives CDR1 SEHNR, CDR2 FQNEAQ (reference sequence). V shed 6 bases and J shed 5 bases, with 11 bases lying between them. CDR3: CASSPAGHEQYF. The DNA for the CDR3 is TGTGCCAGCAGTCCAGCCGGCCACGAGCAGTACTTC.

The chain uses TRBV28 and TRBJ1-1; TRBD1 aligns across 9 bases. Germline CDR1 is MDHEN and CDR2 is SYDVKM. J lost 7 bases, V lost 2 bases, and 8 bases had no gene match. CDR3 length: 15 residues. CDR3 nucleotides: TGTGCCAGCAGTTTAGGGGACAGGGAGTTGATTGAAGCTTTCTTT. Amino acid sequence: CASSLGDRELIEAFF. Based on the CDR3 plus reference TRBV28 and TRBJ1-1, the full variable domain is DVKVTQSSRYLVKRTGEKVFLECVQDMDHENMFWYRQDPGLGLRLIYFSYDVKMKEKGDIPEGYSVSREKKERFSLILESASTNQTSMYLCASSLGDRELIEAFFGQGTRLTVV.

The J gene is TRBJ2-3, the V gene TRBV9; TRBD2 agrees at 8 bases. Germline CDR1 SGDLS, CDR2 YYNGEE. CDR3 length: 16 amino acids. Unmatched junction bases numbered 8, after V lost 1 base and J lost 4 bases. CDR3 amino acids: CASSVNPGRDPDTQYF. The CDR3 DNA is TGTGCCAGCAGCGTAAATCCCGGGAGGGATCCAGATACGCAGTATTTT.

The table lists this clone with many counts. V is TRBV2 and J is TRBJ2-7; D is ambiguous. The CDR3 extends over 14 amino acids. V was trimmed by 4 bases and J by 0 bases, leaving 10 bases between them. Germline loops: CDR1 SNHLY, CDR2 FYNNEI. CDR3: CASSADIASYEQYF. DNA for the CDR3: TGTGCCAGCAGTGCCGATATAGCCTCCTACGAGCAGTACTTC. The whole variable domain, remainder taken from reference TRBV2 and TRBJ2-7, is EPEVTQTPSHQVTQMGQEVILRCVPISNHLYFYWYRQILGQKVEFLVSFYNNEISEKSEIFDDQFSVERPDGSNFTLKIRSTKLEDSAMYFCASSADIASYEQYFGPGTRLTVT.

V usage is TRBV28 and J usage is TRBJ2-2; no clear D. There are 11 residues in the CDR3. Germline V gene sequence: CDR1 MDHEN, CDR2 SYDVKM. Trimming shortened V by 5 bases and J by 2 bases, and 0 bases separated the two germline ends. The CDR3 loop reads CASSNTGELFF. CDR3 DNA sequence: TGTGCCAGCAGTAACACCGGGGAGCTGTTTTTT.

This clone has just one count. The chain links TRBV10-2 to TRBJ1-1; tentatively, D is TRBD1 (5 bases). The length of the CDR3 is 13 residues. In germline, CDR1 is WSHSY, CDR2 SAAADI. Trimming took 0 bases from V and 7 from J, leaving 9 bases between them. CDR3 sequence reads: CASSESWGNEAFF. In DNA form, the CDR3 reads TGCGCCAGCAGTGAGTCGTGGGGGAATGAAGCTTTCTTT.

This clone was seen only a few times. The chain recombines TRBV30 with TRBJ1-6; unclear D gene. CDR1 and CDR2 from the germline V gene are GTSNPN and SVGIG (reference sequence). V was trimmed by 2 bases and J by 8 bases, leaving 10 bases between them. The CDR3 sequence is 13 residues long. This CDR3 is CAWSPAVHSPLHF. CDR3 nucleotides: TGTGCCTGGAGTCCAGCCGTACATTCACCCCTCCACTTT.

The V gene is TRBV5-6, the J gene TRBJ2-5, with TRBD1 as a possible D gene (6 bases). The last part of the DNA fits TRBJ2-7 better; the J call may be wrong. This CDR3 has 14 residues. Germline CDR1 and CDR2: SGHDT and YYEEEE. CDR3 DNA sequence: TGTGCCAGCAGGGCCCTCAGGGGCGAGAACGAGCAGTACTTC. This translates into CASRALRGENEQYF.

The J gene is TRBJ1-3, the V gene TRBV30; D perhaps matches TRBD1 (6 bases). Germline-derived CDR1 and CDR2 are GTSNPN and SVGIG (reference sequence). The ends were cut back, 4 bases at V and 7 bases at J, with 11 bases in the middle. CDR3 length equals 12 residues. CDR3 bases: TGTGCCTGGACTTACAGGGCTAACACCATATATTTT. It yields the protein CAWTYRANTIYF.

CDR3 sequence reads: CASSLGTATNYGYTF. In DNA form, the CDR3 reads TGTGCCAGCAGCTTAGGTACAGCAACTAACTATGGCTACACCTTC. The chain combines TRBV7-2 with TRBJ1-2; D uncertain. This CDR3 comprises 15 residues. Per germline, CDR1 SGHTA and CDR2 FQGNSA. Trimming stripped 1 base from V and 0 bases from J, with 9 bases between.

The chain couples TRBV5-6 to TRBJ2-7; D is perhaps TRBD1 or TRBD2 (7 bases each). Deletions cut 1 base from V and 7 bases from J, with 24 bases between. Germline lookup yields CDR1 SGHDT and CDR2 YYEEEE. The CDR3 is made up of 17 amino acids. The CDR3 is CASSLYGTDVGGGEQYF. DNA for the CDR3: TGTGCCAGCAGCTTGTACGGGACAGATGTTGGGGGAGGGGAGCAGTACTTC.

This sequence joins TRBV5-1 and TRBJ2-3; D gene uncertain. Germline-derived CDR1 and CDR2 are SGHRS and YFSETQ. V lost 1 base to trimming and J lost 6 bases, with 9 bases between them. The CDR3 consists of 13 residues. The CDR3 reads CASSLITDDTQYF. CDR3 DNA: TGCGCCAGCAGCTTGATTACGGACGATACGCAGTATTTT. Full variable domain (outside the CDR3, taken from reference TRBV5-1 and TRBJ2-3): KAGVTQTPRYLIKTRGQQVTLSCSPISGHRSVSWYQQTPGQGLQFLFEYFSETQRNKGNFPGRFSGRQFSNSRSEMNVSTLELGDSALYLCASSLITDDTQYFGPGTRLTVL.

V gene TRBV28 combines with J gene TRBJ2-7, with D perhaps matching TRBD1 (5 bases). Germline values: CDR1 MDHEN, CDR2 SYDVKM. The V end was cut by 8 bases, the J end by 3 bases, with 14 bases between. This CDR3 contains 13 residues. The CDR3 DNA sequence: TGTGCCAGCGGGTCGGCAGGGTTCTACGAGCAGTACTTC. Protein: CASGSAGFYEQYF.

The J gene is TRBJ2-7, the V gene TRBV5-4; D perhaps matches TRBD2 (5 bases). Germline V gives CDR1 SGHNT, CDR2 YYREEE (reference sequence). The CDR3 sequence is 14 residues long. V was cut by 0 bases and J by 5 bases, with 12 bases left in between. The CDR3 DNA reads TGTGCCAGCAGCTTGGATATAGCGTCCAACGAGCAGTACTTC. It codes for CASSLDIASNEQYF.

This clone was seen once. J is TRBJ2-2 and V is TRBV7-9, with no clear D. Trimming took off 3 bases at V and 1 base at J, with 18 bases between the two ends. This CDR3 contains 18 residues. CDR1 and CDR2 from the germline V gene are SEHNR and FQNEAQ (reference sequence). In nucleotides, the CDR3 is TGTGCCAGCAGCTTCCCGATAAGGGTAACGAAGAACACCGGGGAGCTGTTTTTT. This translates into CASSFPIRVTKNTGELFF.

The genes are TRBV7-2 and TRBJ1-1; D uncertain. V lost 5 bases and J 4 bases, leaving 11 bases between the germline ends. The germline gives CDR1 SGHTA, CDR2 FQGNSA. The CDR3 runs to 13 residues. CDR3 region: CASSRGPSTEAFF. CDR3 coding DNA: TGTGCCAGCAGCCGAGGGCCCAGCACTGAAGCTTTCTTT. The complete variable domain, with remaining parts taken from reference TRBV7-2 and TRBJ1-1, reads GAGVSQSPSNKVTEKGKDVELRCDPISGHTALYWYRQSLGQGLEFLIYFQGNSAPDKSGLPSDRFSAERTGGSVSTLTIQRTQQEDSAVYLCASSRGPSTEAFFGQGTRLTVV.

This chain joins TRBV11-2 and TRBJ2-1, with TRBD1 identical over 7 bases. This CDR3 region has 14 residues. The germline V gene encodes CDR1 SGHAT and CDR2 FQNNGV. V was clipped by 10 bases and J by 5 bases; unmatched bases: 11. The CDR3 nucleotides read TGTGCCACTAAAGCTGCGACAGGGAACAATGAGCAGTTCTTC. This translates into CATKAATGNNEQFF.